This T cell receptor beta chain was retrieved from a study of circulating CD8 cells and anti-PD-1 response in melanoma (dated by TCRdb to between 2020 and 2021). In the study overall: Nivolumab was administered to patients intravenously at 3 mg/kg every 2 weeks. Of the 13 patients in the melanoma cohort, seven received anti-PD-1 as first-line therapy and six had prior targeted therapy or immunotherapy. Patients with complete or partial responses were classified as responders, and patients with stable or progressive disease (RECIST v1.1) were classified as non-responders. The TCR repertoire analysis covered roughly 11 melanoma patients: 7 non-responders and 4 responders. PD-1 on on-treatment samples was detected using a biotinylated anti-human IgG4 antibody. General findings and caveats noted by the study authors: Because tumor material could not be accessed, tumor reactivity was instead assessed with peptide assays on expanded sorted subsets. Diversity was greatest in the DNEG repertoire, PD-1 and DPOS had similar and higher clonality, and TIGIT repertoires had the lowest diversity. Between subsets, repertoires were largely private, with fewer than 7% of TRB clonotypes shared at M1, and the highest sharing was seen between DPOS and TIGIT. The cohort included both treatment-naive and previously treated patients, and the authors noted that this mix could influence results. The published TCR repertoire comparisons relied only on baseline and M1 samples from a small cohort that had few responders. Because material was limited, most experiments were generally run without replicates.

Using a BD FACSAria II cell sorter, four subsets defined by PD-1 and/or TIGIT were sorted out of live CD3+CD8+TCRalphabeta+ cells. Circulating CD8 T cells were sorted into four subsets by PD-1 and TIGIT expression to characterize their relevance to anti-PD-1 therapy response. From each sorted CD8 T-cell subset, both TCR alpha and TCR beta chains were sequenced. Peripheral blood was collected at three points: before the first anti-PD-1 injection, after two injections and after four injections. Ficoll gradient centrifugation was used to isolate PBMCs right away. Until use, PBMCs were stored frozen in liquid nitrogen in RPMI containing approximately 18% FCS and roughly 10% DMSO. Thawed PBMCs were stained with a viability dye and antibodies against CD3, CD8alpha, TCRalphabeta, PD-1 and TIGIT. The RNeasy Kit was used to extract total RNA, and all samples had a RIN greater than 7. Sequencing took place on a NextSeq 500. TCR libraries were prepared from about 16 ng of total RNA with the QIAseq Immune Repertoire RNA Library Kit, Human TCR Panel. TCR libraries were sequenced on an Illumina NextSeq with a Mid Output V2 kit, and asymmetric 261x41 paired-end reads were used. Each TCR library was diluted to about 4 nM, pooled, denatured and loaded at approximately 1 pM. Under the source paper's analysis protocol: TCR FASTQ files were processed in the QIAGEN GeneGlobe Data Analysis Center, and downstream analysis was performed in R 3.5.2. To get clonality, Shannon entropy was normalized by the log of the number of unique productive sequences and the result was subtracted from one. TRA or TRB clonotypes differing in abundance between baseline and M1 were identified within each subset by Fisher exact tests at 5% FDR. Differentially abundant clonotypes were grouped as emerging, expanding, contracting or non-expanding/contracting. Morisita's overlap index was used to measure how much repertoires overlapped between patients. Using fastp at Q25 and MiXCR, TCRdb reprocessed the public reads and kept productive beta chains. Every entry covers one CDR3 protein and lists the most common genes and DNA from its rows. TCRdb's processing, not the authors' own work, is the source of the V and J calls. This sample is represented by hundreds of distinct CDR3 sequences; 10% to 15% of them were singletons. Of the sample, 65% to 80% falls within the top ten clones.

Based on the germline V gene (reference sequence), the CDR1 and CDR2 sequences are LNHDA and SQIVND. Cut back by 0 bases and 0 bases, the V and J ends lie 9 bases apart. The CDR3 has 15 amino acids, counting the end cysteine and phenylalanine. The kept DNA is CDR3 alone, 45 bases in frame from the first base. Based on its abundance in the sample, this clonotype is large (0.1 to 1%). No antigen is known for it. Base quality data are lacking; no much larger clone is found one base away. The V gene is TRBV19 and the J gene is TRBJ2-7; TRBD1 is possibly the D segment (6 matching bases). The sequence was collected from a human donor with melanoma. Material: CD8+ T cells from PBMCs, obtained at baseline or after one month of anti-PD-1 therapy (not recorded which). The CDR3 sequence is CASSIEDSFSYEQYF. The DNA reads TGTGCCAGTAGTATAGAGGACAGCTTCTCCTACGAGCAGTACTTC.